The rows below give T cell receptor beta chains drawn from one sample of a study of cytomegalovirus exposure and HLA in healthy donors. Sequencing used immunoSEQ multiplex PCR; TCRdb keeps in-frame clones, though not all of them. This sample has around 280,000 clones, with around 90% found just once. The sample was PBMCs. These receptors came from a woman between 18 and 30 years old in good health and CMV-seronegative. Each CDR3 is given with its conserved first and last residue. D genes are given only for firm matches. Rows may omit the clone size; those that give it use once, few, many or a size class.

abundance	v_gene	len	j_gene	d_gene	CDR3aa	CDR3nt
.	TRBV27	15	TRBJ1-5	.	CASSLFEGSNQPQHF	TGTGCCAGCAGTTTATTCGAGGGTAGCAATCAGCCCCAGCATTTT
.	TRBV6-5	14	TRBJ1-2	TRBD1	CASSRQGNWDGYTF	TGTGCCAGCAGTCGACAGGGTAATTGGGATGGCTACACCTTC
.	TRBV19	17	TRBJ1-5	.	CASSSTTGAARGQPQHF	TGTGCCAGTAGTTCGACAACCGGGGCGGCCAGGGGCCAGCCCCAGCATTTT
.	TRBV18	14	TRBJ1-2	.	CASSPSDRGYGYTF	TGTGCCAGCTCACCGTCCGACAGAGGCTATGGCTACACCTTC
.	TRBV5-1	14	TRBJ2-5	.	CASSLDSRRETQYF	TGCGCCAGCAGCTTGGATTCTAGGCGAGAGACCCAGTACTTC
.	TRBV5-1	13	TRBJ1-3	.	CASRSDSGNTIYF	TGCGCCAGCAGATCGGACAGTGGAAACACCATATATTTT
.	TRBV7-9	15	TRBJ1-1	TRBD1	CSSSYRQGQNTEAFF	TGTTCCAGCAGCTACCGACAGGGACAGAACACTGAAGCTTTCTTT
.	TRBV15	19	TRBJ2-3	TRBD2	CATSPQGIAGGQVPDTQYF	TGTGCCACCAGCCCCCAGGGTATAGCGGGGGGGCAGGTCCCAGATACGCAGTATTTT
.	TRBV7-2	14	TRBJ2-1	TRBD2	CASSLDSGMFEQFF	TGTGCCAGCAGCTTAGATAGCGGGATGTTTGAGCAGTTCTTC
.	TRBV2	14	TRBJ2-5	.	CASSEALYQETQYF	TGTGCCAGCAGTGAAGCATTGTACCAGGAGACCCAGTACTTC
.	TRBV7-9	15	TRBJ1-5	.	CASSFSSDSNQPQHF	TGTGCCAGCAGCTTTTCCTCAGATAGCAATCAGCCCCAGCATTTT
.	TRBV11-3	14	TRBJ2-3	TRBD2	CASSSRLSGGTQYF	TGTGCCAGCAGCTCGAGGCTTAGCGGGGGAACGCAGTATTTT
.	TRBV7-8	15	TRBJ2-1	.	CASSLPETGSDEQFF	TGTGCCAGCAGCTTACCCGAGACTGGAAGCGATGAGCAGTTCTTC
.	TRBV25-1	16	TRBJ2-2	TRBD2	CASRSTSGGAAGELFF	TGTGCCAGCAGGAGTACTAGCGGGGGGGCCGCCGGGGAGCTGTTTTTT
.	TRBV9	13	TRBJ2-1	.	CASSFGVYNEQFF	TGTGCCAGCAGCTTCGGGGTTTACAATGAGCAGTTCTTC
.	TRBV5-4	14	TRBJ1-2	.	CASSLAYSGRGYTF	TGTGCCAGCAGCCTAGCTTATTCGGGTCGGGGCTACACCTTC
.	TRBV5-5	14	TRBJ2-2	TRBD1	CASGDREDTGELFF	TGTGCCAGCGGGGACAGGGAGGACACCGGGGAGCTGTTTTTT
.	TRBV19	15	TRBJ1-6	.	CASSIEGIGGSPLHF	TGTGCCAGTAGTATCGAGGGGATCGGGGGATCACCCCTCCACTTT
.	TRBV30	15	TRBJ2-3	TRBD2	CAWGNGLAAGGTQYF	TGTGCCTGGGGCAACGGACTAGCGGCGGGGGGTACGCAGTATTTT
.	TRBV7-8	15	TRBJ1-2	.	CASSQTVPGGYGYTF	TGTGCCAGCAGTCAAACGGTCCCCGGCGGCTATGGCTACACCTTC
.	TRBV5-6	17	TRBJ2-1	TRBD1	CASSLGVRDRVKVEQFF	TGTGCCAGCAGCTTGGGGGTTAGGGACAGGGTAAAGGTTGAGCAGTTCTTC
.	TRBV14	22	TRBJ1-1	TRBD1	CASSQAPKKFTGTVLLNTEAFF	TGTGCCAGCAGCCAAGCCCCAAAAAAATTCACCGGGACAGTCTTACTGAACACTGAAGCTTTCTTT
.	TRBV6-1	19	TRBJ1-1	.	CASSDIHRVFLIMNTEAFF	TGTGCCAGCAGTGACATTCACAGGGTATTCTTAATCATGAACACTGAAGCTTTCTTT
.	TRBV6-1	13	TRBJ1-1	.	CASTLELGTEAFF	TGTGCCAGCACCCTCGAGCTCGGTACTGAAGCTTTCTTT
.	TRBV9	19	TRBJ1-3	TRBD1	CASSVGQGAFPYSGNTIYF	TGTGCCAGCAGCGTCGGACAGGGTGCCTTTCCTTACTCTGGAAACACCATATATTTT
.	TRBV7-2	16	TRBJ2-3	TRBD2	CASSLVPSGVTDTQYF	TGTGCCAGCAGCTTAGTGCCTAGCGGGGTCACAGATACGCAGTATTTT
once	TRBV7-8	13	TRBJ2-7	TRBD2	CASSPGLAGTTYF	TGTGCCAGCAGCCCGGGACTAGCGGGGACGACGTACTTC
.	TRBV7-6	16	TRBJ1-1	.	CASSLGGLTVNTEAFF	TGTGCCAGCAGCTTAGGAGGCTTGACAGTGAACACTGAAGCTTTCTTT
once	TRBV11-2	13	TRBJ2-1	.	CASSSGSGDEQFF	TGTGCCAGCAGTTCAGGTTCCGGCGATGAGCAGTTCTTC
.	TRBV27	16	TRBJ2-1	TRBD2	CASSLRLAGPYNEQFF	TGTGCCAGCAGTTTGCGGCTAGCGGGGCCGTACAATGAGCAGTTCTTC
.	TRBV6-5	12	TRBJ1-5	.	CASGGRGQPQHF	TGTGCCAGCGGAGGCAGGGGCCAGCCCCAGCATTTT
.	TRBV12-5	11	TRBJ2-1	.	CASGPGVEQFF	TGTGCTAGTGGCCCGGGAGTTGAGCAGTTCTTC
.	TRBV7-9	14	TRBJ2-7	.	CASSLEFSLSEQYF	TGTGCCAGCAGCTTAGAGTTTAGCCTCAGCGAGCAGTACTTC
once	TRBV10-3	13	TRBJ2-1	.	CAISGTGYNEQFF	TGTGCCATCAGCGGGACTGGCTACAATGAGCAGTTCTTC
.	TRBV2	15	TRBJ2-3	TRBD2	CASKLAGGQYDTQYF	TGTGCCAGCAAGCTAGCGGGGGGCCAGTATGATACGCAGTATTTT